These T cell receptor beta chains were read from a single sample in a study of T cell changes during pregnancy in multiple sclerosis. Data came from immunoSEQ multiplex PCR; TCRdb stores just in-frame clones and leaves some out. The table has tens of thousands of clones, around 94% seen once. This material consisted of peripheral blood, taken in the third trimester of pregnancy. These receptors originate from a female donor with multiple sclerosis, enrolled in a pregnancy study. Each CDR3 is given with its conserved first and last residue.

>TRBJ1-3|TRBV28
CASSPGSSGNTIYF
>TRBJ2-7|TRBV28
CASSSGQATSYEQYF
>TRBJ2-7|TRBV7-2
CASSLGGLRSEQYF
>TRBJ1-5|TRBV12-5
CASGTGTGNNQPQHF
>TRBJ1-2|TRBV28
CASSSTLITGGYTF
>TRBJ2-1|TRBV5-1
CASSLDLEGLKEQFF
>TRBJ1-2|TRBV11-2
CASSFGTGVLYGYTF
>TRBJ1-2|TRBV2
CASSVGQRNYGYTF
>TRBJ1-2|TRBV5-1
CASSLGQGARGYTF
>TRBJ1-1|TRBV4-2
CASSPGQGSTEAFF
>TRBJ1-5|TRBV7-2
CASSQGQGNQPQHF
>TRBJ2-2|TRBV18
CASKGLAEAGELFF
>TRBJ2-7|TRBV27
CASSFSRTSVTYEQYF
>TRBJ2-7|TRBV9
CASSVGAGGDEQYF
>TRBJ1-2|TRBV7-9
CASSLGSDSSF
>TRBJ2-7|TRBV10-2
CASSRVGGKSYEQYF
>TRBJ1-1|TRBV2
CASSADNRGRRAEAFF
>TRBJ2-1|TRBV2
CASSLEGVGNEQFF
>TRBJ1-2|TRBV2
CASRQRSGGGYDGSTNYGYTF
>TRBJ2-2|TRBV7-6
CASSLRLAGEVNTGELFF
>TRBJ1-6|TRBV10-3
CAISAGTIDSPLHF
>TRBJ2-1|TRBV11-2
CASSLELAGHNEQFF
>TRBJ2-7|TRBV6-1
CASLPTGTSGYEQYF
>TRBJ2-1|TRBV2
CASSEAGGREQFF
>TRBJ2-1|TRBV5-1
CASSLVGGPYNEQFF
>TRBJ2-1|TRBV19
CASSLPSNEQFF
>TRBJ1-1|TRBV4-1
CASSQDRAGSTEAFF
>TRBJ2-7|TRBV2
CASGDSAYEQYF
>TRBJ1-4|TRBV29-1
CSVEAAGSPFGDEKLFF